These 4 T cell receptor beta chains were sequenced from one sample in a study of shared clonotypes between healthy human individuals. TCRdb's table, derived via immunoSEQ multiplex PCR, lists solely in-frame clones and lacks some. The sample has around 1.9 million clones; 85% to 95% are singletons. Positively selected for CCR7, the CD45RO-negative cells used as naive CD8 cells excluded terminally differentiated effector memory CD45RA+ cells. The source material was naive CD8+ T cells from PBMCs. Receptor source: a man between 18 and 35 years old in good health. Some clones in this sample may be carry-over from other donors' samples.

This chain uses TRBV29-1 with TRBJ2-6; D may match TRBD1 or TRBD2 (6 bases each). The CDR3 is 15 amino acids. Trimming took 7 bases from V and 0 from J, leaving 13 bases between them. CDR1 and CDR2 (germline): SQVTM, ANQGSEA. The CDR3 loop is CSALGGHSGANVLTF. CDR3 bases: TGCAGCGCCCTGGGGGGACACTCTGGGGCCAACGTCCTGACTTTC.

The rearrangement uses TRBV2 and TRBJ2-3; a weak D match, TRBD1 (5 bases). Germline V lookup: CDR1 SNHLY, CDR2 FYNNEI. V was clipped by 5 bases and J by 4 bases, with 22 bases between them. CDR3 length: 17 amino acids. Here the CDR3 DNA reads TGTGCCAGCAGTTCTCCAATGAGAATGGGGCCGGCAGATACGCAGTATTTT. It codes for CASSSPMRMGPADTQYF.

The rearrangement links TRBV11-2 to TRBJ2-7; D gene unclear. Germline CDR1 reads SGHAT; CDR2 reads FQNNGV. Trimming stripped 5 bases from V and 3 bases from J, with 11 bases between. The CDR3 extends over 13 amino acids. The CDR3 sequence: CASSPRLDYEQYF. In DNA, the CDR3 is TGTGCCAGCAGCCCACGCCTCGACTACGAGCAGTACTTC.

The gene calls are TRBV7-8 and TRBJ2-1, with 9 bases lining up with TRBD2. Germline V gives CDR1 SGHVS, CDR2 FQNEAQ. The J segment lost 6 bases and the V segment lost 1 base, leaving 13 bases of the junction unmatched. The CDR3 extends over 18 amino acids. CDR3 in amino acids: CASSLGLAGLPESNEQFF. Here the CDR3 DNA reads TGTGCCAGCAGCTTAGGCCTAGCGGGACTCCCTGAATCCAATGAGCAGTTCTTC. The variable domain in full, completed from reference TRBV7-8 and TRBJ2-1, reads GAGVSQSPRYKVAKRGQDVALRCDPISGHVSLFWYQQALGQGPEFLTYFQNEAQLDKSGLPSDRFFAERPEGSVSTLKIQRTQQEDSAVYLCASSLGLAGLPESNEQFFGPGTRLTVL.